Each of the 15 T cell receptor beta chains below was sequenced from the same sample in a study of cytomegalovirus exposure and HLA in healthy donors. The PCR used 60 Vbeta and 13 Jbeta primers. Here immunoSEQ multiplex PCR was the method, and the copy in TCRdb shows in-frame clones only, minus some. The top ten hold 1.5% to 1.7% of the sample, which has roughly 150,000 clones, 80% to 85% seen once. Material for sequencing was PBMCs. These TCRs come from a woman aged 18-29 years in good health and CMV-seronegative.

The rearrangement links TRBV11-3 to TRBJ2-2; perhaps TRBD1 as D (6 bases). The CDR3 has 17 amino acids. The V gene's germline CDR1 is SGHNT and CDR2 YENEEA. V dropped 5 bases and J dropped 2 bases, with 18 bases sitting between them. The DNA for the CDR3 is TGTGCCAGCAGCCAAGACAGGCCCCATACAAACACCGGGGAGCTGTTTTTT. This gives the protein CASSQDRPHTNTGELFF.

V is TRBV30 and J is TRBJ1-2; 11 nucleotides line up with TRBD1. This CDR3 comprises 15 residues. The V and J ends lost 1 base and 3 bases, in that order; junction bases with no gene match: 4. Germline V lookup: CDR1 GTSNPN, CDR2 SVGIG (reference sequence). The CDR3 is CAWSGGQGAYYGYTF. CDR3 DNA: TGTGCCTGGAGTGGCGGACAGGGGGCTTACTATGGCTACACCTTC. Based on the CDR3 plus reference TRBV30 and TRBJ1-2, the full variable domain is SQTIHQWPATLVQPVGSPLSLECTVEGTSNPNLYWYRQAAGRGLQLLFYSVGIGQISSEVPQNLSASRPQDRQFILSSKKLLLSDSGFYLCAWSGGQGAYYGYTFGSGTRLTVV.

The chain recombines TRBV5-1 with TRBJ2-3, with TRBD2 identical over 8 bases. Germline V lookup: CDR1 SGHRS, CDR2 YFSETQ. V shed 6 bases and J 2 bases; nucleotides not matched to a gene: 8. The CDR3 has 15 residues. The CDR3 nucleotides are TGCGCCAGCAACGCCGCGGGGGGCATCACAGATACGCAGTATTTT. Translation gives CASNAAGGITDTQYF.

The chain joins TRBV7-9 to TRBJ1-4; D possibly corresponds to TRBD1 (5 bases). Germline CDR1 and CDR2: SEHNR and FQNEAQ (reference sequence). This CDR3 is built from 15 residues. V shed 0 bases and J shed 7 bases, with 12 bases lying between them. The CDR3 sequence: CASSLALAGVEKLFF. The CDR3 nucleotides are TGTGCCAGCAGCTTAGCGCTTGCGGGGGTTGAAAAACTGTTTTTT.

J is TRBJ2-2 and V is TRBV6-1; weak D call: TRBD2 (5 bases). The length of the CDR3 is 16 residues. The germline CDR1 and CDR2 sequences are MNHNS and SASEGT. V was clipped by 2 bases and J by 6 bases, with 16 bases between them. Written as DNA, the CDR3 is TGTGCCAGCAGTGAATTTTCGTCGGAGGTCTCCGGGGAGCTGTTTTTT. Its protein product is CASSEFSSEVSGELFF.

The rearrangement joins TRBV6-1 to TRBJ2-2; 7 nucleotides align to TRBD2. The CDR3 consists of 14 residues. The V gene end was trimmed by 5 bases and the J gene end by 4 bases; junction bases not matched to a gene: 4. Germline V gene sequence: CDR1 MNHNS, CDR2 SASEGT. In nucleotides, the CDR3 is TGTGCCAGCAGTTATCAGCGGGGCACCGGGGAGCTGTTTTTT. Protein product: CASSYQRGTGELFF.

The rearrangement links TRBV30 to TRBJ1-1; 9 bases agree with TRBD1. Germline V gene data show CDR1 as GTSNPN and CDR2 as SVGIG (reference sequence). Trimming took 3 bases from V and 1 from J; bases not matched to a gene: 0. This CDR3 is built from 13 residues. The CDR3 DNA reads TGTGCCTGGAGGGGACAGGGGAACACTGAAGCTTTCTTT. Amino acids: CAWRGQGNTEAFF.

This chain connects TRBV7-6 to TRBJ1-3; D unresolved. The germline V and J ends were trimmed by 4 bases and 0 bases, with 10 bases remaining between them. The V gene's germline CDR1 is SGHVS and CDR2 FNYEAQ. The CDR3 loop spans 15 amino acids. The CDR3 loop reads CASSSPISSGNTIYF. The CDR3 DNA follows: TGTGCCAGCAGCTCCCCCATTTCCTCTGGAAACACCATATATTTT.

This clone was recorded only once. The V call is TRBV18, the J call TRBJ1-2, with 9 bases identical to TRBD1. V dropped 2 bases and J dropped 11; count of bases not matched to a gene: 6. Germline CDR1 KGHSH, CDR2 LQKENI. The CDR3 spans 13 residues. CDR3 loop: CASSPLDRGEYTF. CDR3 DNA: TGTGCCAGCTCACCATTGGACAGGGGAGAATACACCTTC.

The rearrangement uses TRBV9 and TRBJ2-5; 9 bases map to TRBD2. Germline V gene sequence: CDR1 SGDLS, CDR2 YYNGEE. CDR3 size: 15 residues. V was clipped by 0 bases and J by 6 bases; unmatched bases: 6. CDR3 region: CASSVGSGGVKTQYF. CDR3 bases: TGTGCCAGCAGCGTAGGTAGCGGGGGTGTGAAGACCCAGTACTTC. Filled out from reference TRBV9 and TRBJ2-5, the complete variable domain reads DSGVTQTPKHLITATGQRVTLRCSPRSGDLSVYWYQQSLDQGLQFLIQYYNGEERAKGNILERFSAQQFPDLHSELNLSSLELGDSALYFCASSVGSGGVKTQYFGPGTRLLVL.

J is TRBJ1-6 and V is TRBV5-4; D is perhaps TRBD1 (6 bases). The length of the CDR3 is 14 residues. Germline CDR1 is SGHNT and CDR2 is YYREEE (reference sequence). V lost 3 bases, J lost 7 bases, and 11 bases lay in between. The CDR3 DNA follows: TGTGCCAGCAGCTGGAACAGGGACAATTCACCCCTCCACTTT. This codes for CASSWNRDNSPLHF.

The CDR3 sequence: CASSPLDRAGEQYF. The CDR3 region has the DNA TGTGCCAGCAGCCCCCTGGACAGGGCGGGCGAGCAGTACTTC. This chain links TRBV5-4 with TRBJ2-7, with 8 bases identical to TRBD1. The germline gives CDR1 SGHNT, CDR2 YYREEE (reference sequence). The CDR3 runs 14 residues. J lost 6 bases, V lost 4 bases, and 9 bases had no gene match. The full variable domain, in which reference TRBV5-4 and TRBJ2-7 provide the parts outside the CDR3, is ETGVTQSPTHLIKTRGQQVTLRCSSQSGHNTVSWYQQALGQGPQFIFQYYREEENGRGNFPPRFSGLQFPNYSSELNVNALELDDSALYLCASSPLDRAGEQYFGPGTRLTVT.

The chain couples TRBV5-6 to TRBJ1-5; D uncertain. Trimming shortened V by 0 bases and J by 1 base, and 11 bases separated the two germline ends. CDR3 length: 16 amino acids. Germline V gene sequence: CDR1 SGHDT, CDR2 YYEEEE. CDR3 nucleotides: TGTGCCAGCAGCTTGGGGGCGGGAGCCAGCAATCAGCCCCAGCATTTT. Protein product: CASSLGAGASNQPQHF.

The count of this clone is one. V is TRBV27 and J is TRBJ1-2; 7 bases align to TRBD1. This CDR3 is built from 16 residues. Germline CDR1 and CDR2: MNHEY and SMNVEV (reference sequence). With V trimmed by 5 bases and J by 6 bases, 15 bases remained unmatched. CDR3 region: CASSTRQGSIQNGYTF. CDR3 nucleotides: TGTGCCAGCAGTACCCGACAGGGATCAATCCAAAATGGCTACACCTTC.

This clone was counted only a few times. The V and J genes are TRBV11-2 and TRBJ1-2; 8 bases fit TRBD1. The CDR3 is 15 residues long. Germline CDR1 and CDR2: SGHAT and FQNNGV. V lost 6 bases and J lost 7; bases outside the gene matches: 13. The CDR3 sequence is CASSSASTGARGYTF. CDR3 in DNA: TGTGCCAGCAGTTCCGCCTCGACAGGGGCACGTGGCTACACCTTC.